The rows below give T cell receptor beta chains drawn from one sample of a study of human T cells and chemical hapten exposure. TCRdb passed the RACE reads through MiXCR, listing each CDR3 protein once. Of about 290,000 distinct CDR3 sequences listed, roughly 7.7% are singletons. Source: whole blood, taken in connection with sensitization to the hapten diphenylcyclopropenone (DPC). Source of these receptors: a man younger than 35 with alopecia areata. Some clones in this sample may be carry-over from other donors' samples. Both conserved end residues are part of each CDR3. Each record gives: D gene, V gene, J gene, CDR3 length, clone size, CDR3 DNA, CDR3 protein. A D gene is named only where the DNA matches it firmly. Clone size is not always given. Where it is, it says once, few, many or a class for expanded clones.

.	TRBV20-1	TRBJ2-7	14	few	TGCAGTGCCACCTATGAGACGCGGAGCGACGAGCAGTACTTC	CSATYETRSDEQYF
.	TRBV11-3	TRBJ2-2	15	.	TGTGCCAGCAGCTTACAAACCACTGGCACCGGGGAGCTGTTTTTT	CASSLQTTGTGELFF
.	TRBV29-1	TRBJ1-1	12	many	TGCAGCGTTGGGCACCTCAAAGGGGAAGCTTTCTTT	CSVGHLKGEAFF
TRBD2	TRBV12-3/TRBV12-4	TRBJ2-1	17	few	TGTGCCAGCAGTTTAGACCGGCTAGCGGGGGGATACAATGAGCAGTTCTTC	CASSLDRLAGGYNEQFF
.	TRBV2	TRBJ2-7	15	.	TGTGCCAGCATTGACAAGCTGGGTCCCCTCTACGAGCAGTACTTC	CASIDKLGPLYEQYF
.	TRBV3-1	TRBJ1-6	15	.	TGTGCCAGCAGCCCACGGCCCAGCCAGAATTCACCCCTCCACTTT	CASSPRPSQNSPLHF
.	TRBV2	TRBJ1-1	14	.	TGTGCCAGCAGGGTCGACAGGAGGAACACTGAAGCTTTCTTT	CASRVDRRNTEAFF
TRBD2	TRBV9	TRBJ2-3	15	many	TGTGCCAGCAGCGTCAGCGGGGGGCGGTCAGATACGCAGTATTTT	CASSVSGGRSDTQYF
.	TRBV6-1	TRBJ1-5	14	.	TGTGCCAGCAGTGAGTTACTCCGGGACCCCAAAGGGCATTTT	CASSELLRDPKGHF
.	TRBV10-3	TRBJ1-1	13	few	TGTGCCATCAGTTCCGGGCCGGTGACTGAAGCTTTCTTT	CAISSGPVTEAFF
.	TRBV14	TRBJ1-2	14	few	TGTGCCAGCAGCCAAGATAGTAGGGACTATGGCTACACCTTC	CASSQDSRDYGYTF
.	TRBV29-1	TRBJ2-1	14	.	TGCAGCACCTGGGGGGGCACTGACAGGGCTGAGCAGTTCTTC	CSTWGGTDRAEQFF
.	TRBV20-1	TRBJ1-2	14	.	TGCAGTGCTAGAGTAGTAGATCGTAACTATGGCTACACCTTC	CSARVVDRNYGYTF
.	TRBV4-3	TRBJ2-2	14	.	TGCGCCAGCAGCCAAGATACAGAGACCGGGGAGCTGTTTTTT	CASSQDTETGELFF
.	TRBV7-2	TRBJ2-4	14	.	TGTGCCAGCAGCTTCTATGGCAGGGATGGCATTCAGTACTTC	CASSFYGRDGIQYF
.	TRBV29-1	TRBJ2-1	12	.	TGCAGCGTTGCCCTTAATAACAATGAGCAGTTCTTC	CSVALNNNEQFF
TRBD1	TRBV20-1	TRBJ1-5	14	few	TGCAGTGCTAGCCAAACAGGGGCAGGACAGCCCCAGCATTTT	CSASQTGAGQPQHF
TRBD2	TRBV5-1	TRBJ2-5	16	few	TGCGCCAGCAGCTTGGGACTAGCGGACAACCAAGAGACCCAGTACTTC	CASSLGLADNQETQYF
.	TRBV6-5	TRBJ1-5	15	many	TGTGCCAGCAGATTAAACCAGGGGAGCAATCAGCCCCAGCATTTT	CASRLNQGSNQPQHF
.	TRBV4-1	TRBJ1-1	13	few	TGCGCCAGCAGCGGTAACAGATACACTGAAGCTTTCTTT	CASSGNRYTEAFF
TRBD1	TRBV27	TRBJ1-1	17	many	TGTGCCAGCAGTTTGGACAGGGGAACGGGTTGGGACACTGAAGCTTTCTTT	CASSLDRGTGWDTEAFF
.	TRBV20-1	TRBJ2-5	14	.	TGCAGTGCTAGAATGGCCGGGGGCCAAGAGACCCAGTACTTC	CSARMAGGQETQYF
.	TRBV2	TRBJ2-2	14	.	TGTGCCAGCAGTGACAGGGGGGATGCCGGGGAGCTGTTTTTT	CASSDRGDAGELFF
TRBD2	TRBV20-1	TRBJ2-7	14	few	TGCAGTGCTAGGGGGTTAGCGGGGGTCTACGAGCAGTACTTC	CSARGLAGVYEQYF
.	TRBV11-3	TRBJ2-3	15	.	TGTGCCAGCAGCTTAGAAACATTTGGTATGGATACGCAGTATTTT	CASSLETFGMDTQYF
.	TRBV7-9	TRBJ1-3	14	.	TGTGCCAGCAGTTTCGACAGTCCCGGAAACACCATATGTTTT	CASSFDSPGNTICF